This is a list of T cell receptor beta chains from one sample in a study of T cells in Graves' hyperthyroidism and ophthalmopathy. TCRdb recomputed calls from the multiplex PCR reads with MiXCR, one row per CDR3 protein. This sample has hundreds of thousands of distinct CDR3 sequences; about 45% occur once, and the top ten carry more than 7%. The source material was peripheral blood or thyroid tissue (not recorded which). These TCRs come from an adult man with Graves' disease, either hyperthyroidism or ophthalmopathy (not recorded which). Both conserved end residues are trimmed from each CDR3.

V: TRBV20-1
J: TRBJ1-2
CDR3: SARDYSSGTGNYGYT

V: TRBV7-2
J: TRBJ1-6
CDR3: ASSPRDRFNSPLH

V: TRBV6-5
J: TRBJ2-7
CDR3: ASSRPGGSYEQY

V: TRBV7-9
J: TRBJ2-7
CDR3: ASRLRDRAGEQY

V: TRBV20-1
J: TRBJ1-6
CDR3: SAEGTGIGSYNSPLH

V: TRBV10-3
J: TRBJ1-2
CDR3: AIRGQFLT

V: TRBV7-9
J: TRBJ1-6
CDR3: ASSQVPGGNSPLH

V: TRBV10-2
J: TRBJ1-1
CDR3: ASSDLDWTEAF

V: TRBV25-1
J: TRBJ2-5
CDR3: AIGQGAETQY

V: TRBV5-5
J: TRBJ2-7
CDR3: ASSLSDGVYEQY

V: TRBV2
J: TRBJ1-5
CDR3: ASKGQGQPQH

V: TRBV7-9
J: TRBJ2-6
CDR3: ASSSWIGTVTSGANVLT

V: TRBV25-1
J: TRBJ1-3
CDR3: ASSARAGNTIY

V: TRBV6-5
J: TRBJ1-3
CDR3: ASSYSLGDSGNTIY

V: TRBV7-2
J: TRBJ1-1
CDR3: ASSFITASMNTEAF

V: TRBV20-1
J: TRBJ1-2
CDR3: SLRGENGYT

V: TRBV7-9
J: TRBJ2-6
CDR3: ASSPVTLHSGANVLT

V: TRBV20-1
J: TRBJ2-5
CDR3: SVKGRTAGETQY

V: TRBV7-2
J: TRBJ2-7
CDR3: ASSPGQGPSYEQY

V: TRBV19
J: TRBJ1-5
CDR3: ASSMAYSNQPQH

V: TRBV6-9
J: TRBJ2-5
CDR3: ASSFRAGGPLETQY

V: TRBV7-9
J: TRBJ1-2
CDR3: ASSLAWGSDYGYT

V: TRBV9
J: TRBJ1-6
CDR3: ASSVNDNNSPLH

V: TRBV20-1
J: TRBJ1-4
CDR3: SARGDRIGEKLF

V: TRBV10-3
J: TRBJ2-7
CDR3: AITSDTRQY

V: TRBV10-3
J: TRBJ1-1
CDR3: AISELRNTEAF

V: TRBV2
J: TRBJ1-1
CDR3: ASSAYSGTEAF

V: TRBV4-1
J: TRBJ2-7
CDR3: ASSQEQGNEQY

V: TRBV20-1
J: TRBJ1-2
CDR3: SASPETGYGYT

V: TRBV19
J: TRBJ1-5
CDR3: ASSRRQGGEGFSNQPQH

V: TRBV29-1
J: TRBJ2-5
CDR3: SVDRLETQY

V: TRBV12-3/TRBV12-4
J: TRBJ1-1
CDR3: ASSPTPTLTEAF

V: TRBV29-1
J: TRBJ1-1
CDR3: SVEDPGGTEAF

V: TRBV7-8
J: TRBJ1-1
CDR3: ASSLERQGRNTEAF

V: TRBV7-9
J: TRBJ1-2
CDR3: TSRDRGGGYT

V: TRBV7-6
J: TRBJ1-4
CDR3: ASSSSGASNEKLL

V: TRBV19
J: TRBJ1-4
CDR3: ASLDRNGEKLF

V: TRBV20-1
J: TRBJ1-6
CDR3: SAIDRGLSPLH

V: TRBV7-9
J: TRBJ1-1
CDR3: ASSLVFDKHTEAF

V: TRBV10-2
J: TRBJ1-5
CDR3: ASRPPDSNQPQH

V: TRBV4-1
J: TRBJ2-5
CDR3: ASSQEWETQY

V: TRBV6-5
J: TRBJ1-2
CDR3: ASSSVGGASGYT